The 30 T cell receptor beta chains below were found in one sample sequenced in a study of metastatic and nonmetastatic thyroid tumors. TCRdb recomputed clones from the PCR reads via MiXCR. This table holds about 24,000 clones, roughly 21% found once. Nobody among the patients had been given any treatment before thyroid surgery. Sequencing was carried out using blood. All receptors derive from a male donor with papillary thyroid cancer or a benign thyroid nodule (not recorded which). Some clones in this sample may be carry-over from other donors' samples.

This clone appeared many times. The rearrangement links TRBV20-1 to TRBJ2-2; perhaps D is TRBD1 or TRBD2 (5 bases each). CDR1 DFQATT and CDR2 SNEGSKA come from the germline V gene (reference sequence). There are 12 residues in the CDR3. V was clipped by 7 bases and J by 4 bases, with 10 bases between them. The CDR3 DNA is TGCAGTGGACTTGGGGGCACCGGGGAGCTGTTTTTT. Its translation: CSGLGGTGELFF.

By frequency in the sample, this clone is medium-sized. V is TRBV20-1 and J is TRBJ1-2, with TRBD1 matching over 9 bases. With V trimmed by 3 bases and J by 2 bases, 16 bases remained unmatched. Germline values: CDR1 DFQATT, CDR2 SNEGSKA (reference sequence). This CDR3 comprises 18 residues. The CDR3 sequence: CSASILGQGLHFNYGYTF. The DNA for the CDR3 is TGCAGTGCTAGTATTCTGGGACAGGGCCTTCATTTCAACTATGGCTACACCTTC.

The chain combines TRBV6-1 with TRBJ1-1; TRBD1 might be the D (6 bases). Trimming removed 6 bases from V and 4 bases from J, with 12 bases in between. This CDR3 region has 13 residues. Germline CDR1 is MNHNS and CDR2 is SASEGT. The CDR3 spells CASRIQGRTEAFF. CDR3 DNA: TGTGCCAGCAGGATACAGGGTCGCACTGAAGCTTTCTTT.

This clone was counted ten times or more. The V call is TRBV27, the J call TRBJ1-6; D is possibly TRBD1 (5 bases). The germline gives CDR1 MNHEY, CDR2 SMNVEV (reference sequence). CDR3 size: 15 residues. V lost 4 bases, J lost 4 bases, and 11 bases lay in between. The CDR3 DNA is TGTGCCAGCAGTTCCTGGGGGGGGTATAATTCACCCCTCCACTTT. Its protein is CASSSWGGYNSPLHF.

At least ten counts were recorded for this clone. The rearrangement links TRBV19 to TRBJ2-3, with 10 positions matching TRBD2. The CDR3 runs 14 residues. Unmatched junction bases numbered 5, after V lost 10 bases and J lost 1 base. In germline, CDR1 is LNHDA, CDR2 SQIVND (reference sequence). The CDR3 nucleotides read TGTGCCACCTCGAGCGGGAGGGGCACAGATACGCAGTATTTT. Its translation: CATSSGRGTDTQYF. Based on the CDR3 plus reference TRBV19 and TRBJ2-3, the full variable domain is DGGITQSPKYLFRKEGQNVTLSCEQNLNHDAMYWYRQDPGQGLRLIYYSQIVNDFQKGDIAEGYSVSREKKESFPLTVTSAQKNPTAFYLCATSSGRGTDTQYFGPGTRLTVL.

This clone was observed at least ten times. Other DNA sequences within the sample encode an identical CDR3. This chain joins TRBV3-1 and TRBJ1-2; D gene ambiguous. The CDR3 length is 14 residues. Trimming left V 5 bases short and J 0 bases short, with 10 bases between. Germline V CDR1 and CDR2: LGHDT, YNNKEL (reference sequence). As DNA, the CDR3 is TGTGCCAGCAGCAACTCGTATGCTAACTATGGCTACACCTTC. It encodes CASSNSYANYGYTF.

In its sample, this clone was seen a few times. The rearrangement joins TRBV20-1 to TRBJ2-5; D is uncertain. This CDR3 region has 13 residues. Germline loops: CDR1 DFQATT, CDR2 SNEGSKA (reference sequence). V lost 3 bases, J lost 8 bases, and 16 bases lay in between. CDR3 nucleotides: TGCAGTGCTAGCCGTTGGGCATTTGATACCCAGTACTTC. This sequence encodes CSASRWAFDTQYF.

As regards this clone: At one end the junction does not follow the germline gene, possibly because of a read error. DNA for the CDR3: TGTGCCACCATTGAGACGGGAGAATGGACAGATACACAGTATTTT. It is translated as CATIETGEWTDTQYF. This chain joins TRBV24-1 and TRBJ2-3; D is possibly TRBD1 or TRBD2 (6 bases each). Germline V gives CDR1 KGHDR, CDR2 SFDVKD. This CDR3 is built from 15 residues.

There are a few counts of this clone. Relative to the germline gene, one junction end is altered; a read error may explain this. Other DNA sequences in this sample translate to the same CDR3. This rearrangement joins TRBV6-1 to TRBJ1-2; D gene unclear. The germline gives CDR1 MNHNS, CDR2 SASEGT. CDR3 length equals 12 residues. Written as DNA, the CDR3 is TGTGCCAGTAGAAAGACGGACTATGGCTACACATTC. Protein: CASRKTDYGYTF.

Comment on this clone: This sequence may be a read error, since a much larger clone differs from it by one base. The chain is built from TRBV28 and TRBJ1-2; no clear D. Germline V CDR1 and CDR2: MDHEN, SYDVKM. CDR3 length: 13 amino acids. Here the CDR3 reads CASRLVMNYGYAF. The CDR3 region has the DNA TGTGCCAGCAGACTTGTCATGAACTATGGCTACGCCTTC.

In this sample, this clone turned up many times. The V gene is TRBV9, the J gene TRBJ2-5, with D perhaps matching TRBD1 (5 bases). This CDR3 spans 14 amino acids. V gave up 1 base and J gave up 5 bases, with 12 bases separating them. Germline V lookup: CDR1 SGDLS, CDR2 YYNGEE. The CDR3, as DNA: TGTGCCAGCAGCGTAAGTTGGAAGGGGGAGACCCAGTACTTC. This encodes CASSVSWKGETQYF.

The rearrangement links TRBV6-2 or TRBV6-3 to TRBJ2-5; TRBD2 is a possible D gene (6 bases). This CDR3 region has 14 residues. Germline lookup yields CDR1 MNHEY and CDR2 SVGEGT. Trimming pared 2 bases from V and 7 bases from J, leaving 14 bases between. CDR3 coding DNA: TGTGCCAGCAGTTACGGGGCGCCGGGGGTGACCCAGTACTTC. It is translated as CASSYGAPGVTQYF.

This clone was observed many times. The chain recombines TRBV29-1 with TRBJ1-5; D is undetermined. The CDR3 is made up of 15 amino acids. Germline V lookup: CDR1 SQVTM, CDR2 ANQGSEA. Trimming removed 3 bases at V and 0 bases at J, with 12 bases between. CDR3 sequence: CSVEVAGNSNQPQHF. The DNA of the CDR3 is TGCAGCGTTGAGGTTGCGGGGAATAGCAATCAGCCCCAGCATTTT.

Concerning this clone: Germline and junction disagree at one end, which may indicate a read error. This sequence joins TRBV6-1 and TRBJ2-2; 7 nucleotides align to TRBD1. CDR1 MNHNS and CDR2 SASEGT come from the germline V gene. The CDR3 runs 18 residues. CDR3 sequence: CASSERPGTVRRTAELFF. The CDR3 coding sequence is TGTGCCAGCAGTGAGCGTCCCGGGACAGTAAGGAGAACCGCGGAGCTGTTTTTT.

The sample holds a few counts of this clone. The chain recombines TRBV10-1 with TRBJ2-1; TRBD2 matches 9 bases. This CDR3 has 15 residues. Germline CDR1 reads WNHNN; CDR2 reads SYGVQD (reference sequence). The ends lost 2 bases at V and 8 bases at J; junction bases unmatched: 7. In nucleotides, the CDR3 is TGCGCCAGCAGTGAGATAGCGGGAGTCCGGGATGAGCAGTTCTTC. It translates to CASSEIAGVRDEQFF.

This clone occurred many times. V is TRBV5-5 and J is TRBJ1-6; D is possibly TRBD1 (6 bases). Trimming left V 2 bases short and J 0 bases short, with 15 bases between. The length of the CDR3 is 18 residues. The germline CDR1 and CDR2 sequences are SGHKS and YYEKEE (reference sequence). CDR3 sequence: CASSFSQGPSSYNSPLHF. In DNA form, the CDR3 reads TGTGCCAGCAGCTTTTCGCAGGGGCCAAGCTCCTATAATTCACCCCTCCACTTT.

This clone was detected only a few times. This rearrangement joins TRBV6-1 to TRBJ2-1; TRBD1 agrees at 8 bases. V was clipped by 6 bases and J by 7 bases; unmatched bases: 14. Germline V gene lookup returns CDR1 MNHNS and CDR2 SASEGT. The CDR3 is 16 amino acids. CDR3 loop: CASSSDRGGFRNEQFF. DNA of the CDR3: TGTGCCAGCAGCTCTGACAGGGGTGGTTTTAGGAATGAGCAGTTCTTC.

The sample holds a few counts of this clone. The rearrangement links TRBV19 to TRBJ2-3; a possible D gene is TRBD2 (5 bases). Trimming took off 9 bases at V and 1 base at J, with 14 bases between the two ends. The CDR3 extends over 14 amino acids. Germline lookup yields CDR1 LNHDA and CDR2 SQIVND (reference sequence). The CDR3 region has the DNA TGTGCCAGCAATACTAGGCTCGGCACAGATACGCAGTATTTT. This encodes CASNTRLGTDTQYF. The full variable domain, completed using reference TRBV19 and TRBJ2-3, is DGGITQSPKYLFRKEGQNVTLSCEQNLNHDAMYWYRQDPGQGLRLIYYSQIVNDFQKGDIAEGYSVSREKKESFPLTVTSAQKNPTAFYLCASNTRLGTDTQYFGPGTRLTVL.

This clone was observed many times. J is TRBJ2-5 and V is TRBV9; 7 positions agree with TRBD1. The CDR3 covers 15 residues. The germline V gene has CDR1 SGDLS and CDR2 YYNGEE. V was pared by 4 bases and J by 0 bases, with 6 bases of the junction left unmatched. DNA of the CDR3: TGTGCCAGCAGCCCCTGGACAGGAAACCAAGAGACCCAGTACTTC. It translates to CASSPWTGNQETQYF. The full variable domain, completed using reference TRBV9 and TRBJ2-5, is DSGVTQTPKHLITATGQRVTLRCSPRSGDLSVYWYQQSLDQGLQFLIQYYNGEERAKGNILERFSAQQFPDLHSELNLSSLELGDSALYFCASSPWTGNQETQYFGPGTRLLVL.

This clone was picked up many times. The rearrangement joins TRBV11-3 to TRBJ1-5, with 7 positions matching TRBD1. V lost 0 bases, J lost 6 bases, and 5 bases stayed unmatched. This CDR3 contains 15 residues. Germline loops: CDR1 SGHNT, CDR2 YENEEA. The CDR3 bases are TGTGCCAGCAGCTTAGATCCCAGGGGGGGTCAGCCCCAGCATTTT. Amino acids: CASSLDPRGGQPQHF.

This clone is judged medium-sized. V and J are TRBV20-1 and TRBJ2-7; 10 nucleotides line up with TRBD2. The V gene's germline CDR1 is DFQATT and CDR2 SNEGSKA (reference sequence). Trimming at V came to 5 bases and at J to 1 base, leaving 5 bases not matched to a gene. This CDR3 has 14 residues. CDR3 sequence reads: CSAFIAGGSYEQYF. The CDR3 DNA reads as TGCAGTGCTTTCATAGCGGGAGGATCCTACGAGCAGTACTTC.

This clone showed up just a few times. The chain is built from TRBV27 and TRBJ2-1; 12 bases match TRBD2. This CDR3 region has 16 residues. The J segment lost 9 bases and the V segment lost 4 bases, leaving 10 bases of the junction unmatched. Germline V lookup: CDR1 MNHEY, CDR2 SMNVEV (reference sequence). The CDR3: CASSSTRTSGNVEQFF. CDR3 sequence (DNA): TGTGCCAGCAGTTCCACCCGGACTAGCGGGAATGTTGAGCAGTTCTTC.

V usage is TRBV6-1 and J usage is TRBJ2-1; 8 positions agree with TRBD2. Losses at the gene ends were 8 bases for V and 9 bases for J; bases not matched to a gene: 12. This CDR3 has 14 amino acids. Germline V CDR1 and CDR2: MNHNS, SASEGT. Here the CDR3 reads CASFIGRARAEQFF. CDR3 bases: TGTGCCAGCTTTATCGGGAGGGCCCGTGCTGAGCAGTTCTTC.

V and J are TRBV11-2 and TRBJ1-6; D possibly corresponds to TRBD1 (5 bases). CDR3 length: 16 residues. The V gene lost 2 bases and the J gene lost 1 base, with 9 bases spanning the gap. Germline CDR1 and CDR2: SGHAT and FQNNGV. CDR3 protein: CASSLQGSSYNSPLHF. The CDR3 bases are TGTGCCAGCAGCTTACAGGGTAGTTCCTATAATTCACCCCTCCACTTT.

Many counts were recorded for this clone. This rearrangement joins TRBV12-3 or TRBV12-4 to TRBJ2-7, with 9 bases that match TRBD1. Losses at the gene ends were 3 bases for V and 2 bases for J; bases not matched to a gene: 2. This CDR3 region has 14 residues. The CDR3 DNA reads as TGTGCCAGCAGTTTCGGGACAGGGACCTACGAGCAGTACTTC. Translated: CASSFGTGTYEQYF.

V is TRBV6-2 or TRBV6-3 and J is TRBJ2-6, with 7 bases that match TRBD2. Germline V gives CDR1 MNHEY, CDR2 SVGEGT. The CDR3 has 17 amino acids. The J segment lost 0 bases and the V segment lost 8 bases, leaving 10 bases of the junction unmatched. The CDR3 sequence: CASGGDLSLSGANVLTF. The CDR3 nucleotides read TGTGCCAGCGGGGGGGACCTTTCCCTCTCTGGGGCCAACGTCCTGACTTTC.

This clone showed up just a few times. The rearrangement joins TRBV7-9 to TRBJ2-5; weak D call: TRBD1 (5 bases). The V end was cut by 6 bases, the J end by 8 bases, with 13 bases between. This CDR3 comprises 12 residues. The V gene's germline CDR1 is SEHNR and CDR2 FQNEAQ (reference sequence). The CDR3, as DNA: TGTGCCAGCAGTTGTACAGGAGATACCCAGTACTTC. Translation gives CASSCTGDTQYF.

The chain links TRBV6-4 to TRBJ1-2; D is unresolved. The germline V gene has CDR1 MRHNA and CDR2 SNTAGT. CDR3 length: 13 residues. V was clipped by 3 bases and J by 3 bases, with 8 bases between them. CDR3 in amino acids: CASSDGEDYGYTF. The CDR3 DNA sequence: TGTGCCAGCAGTGATGGGGAGGACTATGGCTACACCTTC.

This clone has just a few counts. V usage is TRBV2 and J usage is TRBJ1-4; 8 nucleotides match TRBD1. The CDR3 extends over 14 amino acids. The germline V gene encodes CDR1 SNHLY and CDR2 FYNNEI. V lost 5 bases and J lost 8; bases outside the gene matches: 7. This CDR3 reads CASSHRDRREKLFF. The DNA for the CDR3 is TGTGCCAGCAGTCACCGGGACAGGAGAGAAAAACTGTTTTTT.

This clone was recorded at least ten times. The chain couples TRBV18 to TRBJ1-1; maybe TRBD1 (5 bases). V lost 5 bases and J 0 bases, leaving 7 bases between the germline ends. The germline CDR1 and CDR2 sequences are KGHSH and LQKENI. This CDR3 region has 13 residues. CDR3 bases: TGTGCCAGCTCAGAGGGGATGAACACTGAAGCTTTCTTT. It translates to CASSEGMNTEAFF.